The 18 T cell receptor beta chains below all came from one sample that was sequenced in a study of T cell responses to AZD1222 COVID-19 vaccine. Clones were read by immunoSEQ multiplex PCR, and TCRdb kept only the in-frame ones, dropping some. The sample yields approximately 150,000 clones, roughly 94% seen once. The material sequenced was peripheral blood, taken on day 0 of AZD1222 vaccination. These receptors all come from an adult in good health.

The count of this clone is one. The rearrangement links TRBV18 to TRBJ2-2, with D maybe TRBD2 (5 bases). This CDR3 is built from 15 residues. V was trimmed by 0 bases and J by 5 bases, leaving 10 bases between them. Germline V gives CDR1 KGHSH, CDR2 LQKENI. As DNA, the CDR3 is TGTGCCAGCTCACCACCCGTAGGCGGGACCGGGGAGCTGTTTTTT. Encoded protein: CASSPPVGGTGELFF.

Notes on this clone: Distinct nucleotide sequences in the sample also encode this CDR3. This chain joins TRBV19 and TRBJ1-1; 9 nucleotides line up with TRBD1. The CDR3 runs 14 residues. Germline lookup yields CDR1 LNHDA and CDR2 SQIVND (reference sequence). Losses at the gene ends were 5 bases for V and 4 bases for J; bases not matched to a gene: 5. The CDR3 here is CASSPGQGSTEAFF. In DNA, the CDR3 is TGTGCCAGTAGTCCTGGACAGGGGAGCACTGAAGCTTTCTTT.

This chain connects TRBV7-3 to TRBJ2-7; D remains ambiguous. Trimming took off 0 bases at V and 7 bases at J, with 10 bases between the two ends. The CDR3 is 13 residues long. Germline lookup yields CDR1 SGHTA and CDR2 FQGTGA. The CDR3 sequence: CASSLTGLGEQYV. For the CDR3, the DNA is TGTGCCAGCAGCTTAACCGGATTGGGGGAGCAGTACGTC.

The chain employs TRBV4-1 and TRBJ1-1; D gene ambiguous. This CDR3 comprises 14 residues. Germline V gives CDR1 MGHRA, CDR2 YSYEKL. V was clipped by 0 bases and J by 4 bases, with 9 bases between them. The CDR3 region is CASSQDYVTTEAFF. The DNA of the CDR3 is TGCGCCAGCAGCCAAGATTACGTGACCACTGAAGCTTTCTTT.

J is TRBJ2-3 and V is TRBV4-1; TRBD2 aligns across 8 bases. The CDR3 sequence is 16 residues long. Germline values: CDR1 MGHRA, CDR2 YSYEKL. Losses at the gene ends were 4 bases for V and 1 base for J; bases not matched to a gene: 7. CDR3 nucleotide sequence: TGCGCCAGCAGCCCTACTAGCGGTTCAGGCACAGATACGCAGTATTTT. Translated, it gives CASSPTSGSGTDTQYF.

This sequence joins TRBV11-2 and TRBJ1-3; no firm D call. This CDR3 spans 16 amino acids. Trimming removed 5 bases from V and 1 base from J, with 15 bases in between. Per germline, CDR1 SGHAT and CDR2 FQNNGV. The CDR3 is CASSPQDGRSGNTIYF. The CDR3, as DNA: TGTGCCAGCAGCCCCCAGGACGGACGGTCTGGAAACACCATATATTTT.

The CDR3 region is CASSSKKDRVYQPQHF. As DNA, the CDR3 is TGCGCCAGCAGCTCAAAGAAGGACAGGGTTTATCAGCCCCAGCATTTT. The chain couples TRBV5-1 to TRBJ1-5, with 8 nucleotides matching TRBD1. CDR3 length: 16 residues. CDR1 is SGHRS and CDR2 is YFSETQ in the germline V gene. Losses at the gene ends were 3 bases for V and 5 bases for J; bases not matched to a gene: 10. Full variable domain (outside the CDR3, taken from reference TRBV5-1 and TRBJ1-5): KAGVTQTPRYLIKTRGQQVTLSCSPISGHRSVSWYQQTPGQGLQFLFEYFSETQRNKGNFPGRFSGRQFSNSRSEMNVSTLELGDSALYLCASSSKKDRVYQPQHFGDGTRLSIL.

The chain couples TRBV27 to TRBJ2-1; 11 nucleotides line up with TRBD2. V trimming: 3 bases; J trimming: 9 bases; junction bases outside the gene matches: 10. From germline, CDR1 is MNHEY and CDR2 SMNVEV (reference sequence). This CDR3 is built from 16 residues. The CDR3 DNA sequence: TGTGCCAGCAGTTTCTTCTTAGCGGGAGGGCCTGGTGAGCAGTTCTTC. Amino acids: CASSFFLAGGPGEQFF.

In its sample, this clone was seen once. The rearrangement joins TRBV5-6 to TRBJ2-7; the match to TRBD2 covers 11 bases. CDR3 length equals 16 residues. Per germline, CDR1 SGHDT and CDR2 YYEEEE. Losses at the gene ends were 4 bases for V and 1 base for J; bases not matched to a gene: 7. The DNA for the CDR3 is TGTGCCAGCAGCGCAACCACTAGCGGGAGTTCCTACGAGCAGTACGTC. Translating gives CASSATTSGSSYEQYV.

The CDR3 protein is CATSDLETGELFF. In DNA, the CDR3 is TGTGCCACCAGTGACTTAGAAACCGGGGAGCTGTTTTTT. This chain joins TRBV24-1 and TRBJ2-2; D ambiguous. V was pared by 4 bases and J by 5 bases, with 7 bases between. Germline lookup yields CDR1 KGHDR and CDR2 SFDVKD. This CDR3 is 13 amino acids long.

The rearrangement links TRBV5-6 to TRBJ2-1; D is possibly TRBD2 (5 bases). V was cut by 1 base and J by 9 bases, with 8 bases left in between. Germline V gene lookup returns CDR1 SGHDT and CDR2 YYEEEE. The CDR3 length is 12 residues. The DNA for the CDR3 is TGTGCCAGCAGCTTGCCTGGGAGTGAGCAGTTCTTC. It specifies CASSLPGSEQFF.

This clone has just one count. The chain uses TRBV7-7 and TRBJ2-1, with no clear D. The ends were cut back, 1 base at V and 8 bases at J, with 18 bases in the middle. This CDR3 is built from 16 residues. The V gene's germline CDR1 is SSHAT and CDR2 FNYEAQ (reference sequence). DNA for the CDR3: TGTGCCAGCAGCTTAGACCAGGATACCAGTTTAGATGAGCAGTTCTTC. It codes for CASSLDQDTSLDEQFF.

This clone was seen only once. This chain connects TRBV27 to TRBJ2-2; 10 nucleotides match TRBD2. J was trimmed by 2 bases and V by 1 base; bases with no gene match: 10. The CDR3 has 19 residues. Germline V lookup: CDR1 MNHEY, CDR2 SMNVEV (reference sequence). CDR3 loop: CASSLFPLGLAANTGELFF. Written as DNA, the CDR3 is TGTGCCAGCAGTTTATTCCCTCTCGGACTAGCGGCAAACACCGGGGAGCTGTTTTTT.

The table lists this clone with a few counts. The V and J genes are TRBV6-2 or TRBV6-3 and TRBJ2-2; D possibly corresponds to TRBD2 (6 bases). Per the germline V gene, CDR1 is MNHEY and CDR2 is SVGEGT. V lost 2 bases to trimming and J lost 4 bases, with 23 bases between them. CDR3 length: 19 amino acids. The CDR3, as DNA: TGTGCCAGCAGTTACATCCGGGAGAGGGGAGGAATATTCACCGGGGAGCTGTTTTTT. It translates to CASSYIRERGGIFTGELFF.

A single count supports this clone. The V gene is TRBV12-5, the J gene TRBJ2-7; D remains unclear. The CDR3 is 16 amino acids. Germline-derived CDR1 and CDR2 are LGHNT and FRNRAP. Trimming shortened V by 6 bases and J by 4 bases, and 22 bases separated the two germline ends. CDR3 amino acids: CASGISPRMGVYEQYV. The CDR3 coding sequence is TGTGCTAGTGGGATTAGCCCGAGGATGGGCGTTTACGAGCAGTACGTC.

V and J are TRBV5-1 and TRBJ1-2; D not resolved. Germline V gives CDR1 SGHRS, CDR2 YFSETQ. This CDR3 comprises 16 residues. V was pared by 1 base and J by 1 base, with 14 bases between. CDR3 sequence: CASSLPAGGNNYGYTF. The DNA of the CDR3 is TGCGCCAGCAGCTTGCCGGCAGGAGGAAATAACTATGGCTACACCTTC.

The rearrangement uses TRBV19 and TRBJ1-5; D unresolved. The ends were cut back, 5 bases at V and 6 bases at J, with 20 bases in the middle. Germline V gene sequence: CDR1 LNHDA, CDR2 SQIVND (reference sequence). This CDR3 is 16 amino acids long. CDR3 sequence (DNA): TGTGCCAGTAGTTGGATTCGGGCCTCGCCGGGTCAGCCCCAGCATTTT. It translates to CASSWIRASPGQPQHF.

CDR3: CASSLRDTGELFF. In DNA, the CDR3 is TGTGCCAGCAGCTTGAGGGACACCGGGGAGCTGTTTTTT. The chain combines TRBV5-6 with TRBJ2-2; D gene ambiguous. Trimming removed 1 base at V and 3 bases at J, with 4 bases between. The germline V gene has CDR1 SGHDT and CDR2 YYEEEE. The CDR3 sequence is 13 residues long. The full variable domain, its missing parts supplied by reference TRBV5-6 and TRBJ2-2, is DAGVTQSPTHLIKTRGQQVTLRCSPKSGHDTVSWYQQALGQGPQFIFQYYEEEERQRGNFPDRFSGHQFPNYSSELNVNALLLGDSALYLCASSLRDTGELFFGEGSRLTVL.